This T cell receptor (beta chain) was sequenced for a study of cytomegalovirus exposure and HLA in healthy donors. General observations from the study: TRBV6-2, TRBV6-3 and other indistinguishable V segments were excluded. It was only CMV serostatus that was available as immune exposure information.

Worth noting for this clone: Its antigen remains unknown.

Germline values: CDR1 SQVTM, CDR2 ANQGSEA. The CDR3 has 11 amino acids. The PCR contained 60 Vbeta and 13 Jbeta primers. Profiled with immunoSEQ multiplex PCR; TCRdb holds only in-frame clones, not every one. The table records around 150,000 clones, about 82% of them present only once. Material: PBMCs. The chain employs TRBV29-1 and TRBJ2-5, with a possible D match to TRBD1 (5 bases). This clonotype originated in a male donor in good health and CMV-seronegative. CDR3 sequence reads: CSITREETQYF. For the CDR3, the DNA is TGCAGTATCACCAGGGAAGAGACCCAGTACTTC.